The entry below describes one TCR beta chain. Assay used: immunoSEQ multiplex PCR; TCRdb lists only in-frame clones, some missing. There are around 60,000 clones in the sample; approximately 80% occur only once, and approximately 19% lies in the top ten. This record belongs to a study of identifying expanded T cells in peripheral blood. The sequenced sample consisted of blood. The source of this sequence is a person aged 18 to 75 in good health.

The CDR3 DNA sequence: TGTGCCACCAGCAGAGTCAGCCGGAAAGAGACCCAGTACTTC. Its protein product is CATSRVSRKETQYF. The chain employs TRBV15 and TRBJ2-5; D is undetermined. The V gene's germline CDR1 is LNHNV and CDR2 YYDKDF (reference sequence). V was shortened by 1 base and J by 3 bases, with 9 bases between the two germline ends. The CDR3 length is 14 residues.